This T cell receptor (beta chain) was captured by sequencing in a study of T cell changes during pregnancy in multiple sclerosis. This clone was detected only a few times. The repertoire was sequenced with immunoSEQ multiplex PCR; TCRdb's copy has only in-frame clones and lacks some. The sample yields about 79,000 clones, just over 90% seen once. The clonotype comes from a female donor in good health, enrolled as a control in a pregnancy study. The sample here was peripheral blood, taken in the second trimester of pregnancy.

The CDR3 sequence: CASSQAAGAAYEQYF. CDR3 in DNA: TGTGCCAGCAGCCAAGCGGCAGGGGCGGCCTACGAGCAGTACTTC. This chain joins TRBV4-2 and TRBJ2-7; TRBD1 might be the D (6 bases). CDR3 length: 15 amino acids. CDR1 LGHNA and CDR2 YNFKEQ come from the germline V gene. Trimming shortened V by 1 base and J by 2 bases, and 12 bases separated the two germline ends.